Sequencing of this T cell receptor beta chain was carried out in a study of patients and donors after allogeneic stem cell transplantation. The CDR3 runs 12 residues. Trimming took 5 bases from V and 2 from J, leaving 9 bases between them. Germline CDR1 is DFQATT and CDR2 is SNEGSKA (reference sequence). TCRdb reprocessed the RT-PCR reads with MiXCR, giving one entry per CDR3 protein. The table lists over 400,000 distinct CDR3 sequences, 16% of them singletons. The specimen sequenced was blood, either unsorted or a sorted T cell fraction (not recorded which). The chain combines TRBV20-1 with TRBJ1-2; D ambiguous. This TCR was sampled from a human donor who was either an allogeneic HSCT recipient or a stem cell or donor lymphocyte infusion donor (not recorded which). It is not recorded whose cells these are; they may come from a transplant donor. CDR3 sequence reads: CSASDGNYGYTF. CDR3 coding DNA: TGCAGTGCTTCGGACGGCAACTATGGCTACACCTTC.